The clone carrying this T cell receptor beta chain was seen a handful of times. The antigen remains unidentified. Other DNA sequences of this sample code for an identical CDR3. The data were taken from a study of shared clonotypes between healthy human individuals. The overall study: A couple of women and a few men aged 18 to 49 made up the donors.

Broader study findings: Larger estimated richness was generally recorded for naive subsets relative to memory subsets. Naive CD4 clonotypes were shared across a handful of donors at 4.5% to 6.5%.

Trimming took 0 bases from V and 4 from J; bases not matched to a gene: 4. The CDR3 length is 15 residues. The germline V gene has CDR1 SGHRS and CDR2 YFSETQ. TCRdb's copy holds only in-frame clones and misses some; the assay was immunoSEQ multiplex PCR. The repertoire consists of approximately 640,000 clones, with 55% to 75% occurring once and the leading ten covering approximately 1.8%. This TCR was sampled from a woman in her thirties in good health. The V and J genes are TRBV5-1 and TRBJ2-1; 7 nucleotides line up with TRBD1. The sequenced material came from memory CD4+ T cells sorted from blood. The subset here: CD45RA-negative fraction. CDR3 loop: CASSLASGGYNEQFF. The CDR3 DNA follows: TGCGCCAGCAGCTTGGCCTCAGGGGGTTACAATGAGCAGTTCTTC.